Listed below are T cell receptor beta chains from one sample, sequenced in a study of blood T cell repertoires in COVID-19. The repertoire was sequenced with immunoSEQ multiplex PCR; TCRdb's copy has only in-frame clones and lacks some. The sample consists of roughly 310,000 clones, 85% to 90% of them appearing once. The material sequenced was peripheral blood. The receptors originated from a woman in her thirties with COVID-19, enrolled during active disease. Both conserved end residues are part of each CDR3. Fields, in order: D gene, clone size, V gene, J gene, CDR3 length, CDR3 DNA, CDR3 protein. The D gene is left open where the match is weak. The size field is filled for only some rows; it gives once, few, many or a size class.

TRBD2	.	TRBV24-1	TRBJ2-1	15	TGTGCCACCGGGGGGGGAAAGGGCTCCTACAATGAGCAGTTCTTC	CATGGGKGSYNEQFF
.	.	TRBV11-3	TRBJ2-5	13	TGTGCCAGCAGCCGGGACAACCAAGAGACCCAGTACTTC	CASSRDNQETQYF
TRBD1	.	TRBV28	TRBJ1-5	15	TGTGCCATTGGGACAGGGGGCGATGGGCTTCAGCCCCAGCATTTT	CAIGTGGDGLQPQHF
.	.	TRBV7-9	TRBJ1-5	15	TGTGCCAGCAGCTTAGCGGGGGCGGACAATCAGCCCCAGCATTTT	CASSLAGADNQPQHF
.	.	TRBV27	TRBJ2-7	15	TGTGCCAGCAGTTTAAGGGGAAAAACCTCCTACGAGCAGTACTTC	CASSLRGKTSYEQYF
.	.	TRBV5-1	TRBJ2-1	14	TGCGCCAGCAACCGGGATACTGCGGCGGATGAGCAGTTCTTC	CASNRDTAADEQFF
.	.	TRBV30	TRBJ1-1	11	TGTGCCTGGAGTCCGGGGACTGAAGCTTTCTTT	CAWSPGTEAFF
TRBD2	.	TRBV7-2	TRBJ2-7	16	TGTGCCAGCAGCTTACTAGCGGGAGGGGCTTTCTACGAGCAGTACTTC	CASSLLAGGAFYEQYF
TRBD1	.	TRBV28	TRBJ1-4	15	TGTGCCAGCAGTTCCCCGACAGGGGTGCATGAAAAACTGTTTTTT	CASSSPTGVHEKLFF
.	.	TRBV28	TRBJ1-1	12	TGTGCCAGCAGTTTAAAGGGGGCTGAAGCTTTCTTT	CASSLKGAEAFF
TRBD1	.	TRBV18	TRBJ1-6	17	TGTGCCAGCTCACCCAACACAGACAGGGGCCCCAATTCACCCCTCCACTTT	CASSPNTDRGPNSPLHF
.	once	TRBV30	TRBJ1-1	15	TGTGCCTGGAGTGTTGAAAGGCGGATGAACACTGAAGCTTTCTTT	CAWSVERRMNTEAFF
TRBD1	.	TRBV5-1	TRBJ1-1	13	TGCGCCAGCAGTCATACAGGGGACACTGAAGCTTTCTTT	CASSHTGDTEAFF
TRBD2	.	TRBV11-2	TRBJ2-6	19	TGTGCCAGCAGCTGGGGGGAGGGCAGCCGCATGTCTGGGGCCAACGTCCTGACTTTC	CASSWGEGSRMSGANVLTF
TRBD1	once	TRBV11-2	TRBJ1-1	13	TGTGCCAGCAGCGCTGACAGGGACCTTGAAGCTTTCTTT	CASSADRDLEAFF
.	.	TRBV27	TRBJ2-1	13	TGTGCCAGCAGTTTATCGGGGGGTGGGGTACCGTTCTTC	CASSLSGGGVPFF
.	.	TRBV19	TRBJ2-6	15	TGTGCCAGTAGCCAAACGGGGTCTGGGGCCAACGTCCTGACTTTC	CASSQTGSGANVLTF
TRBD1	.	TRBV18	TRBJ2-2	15	TGTGCCAGCTCAACGGGACAGACGAACACCGGGGAGCTGTTTTTT	CASSTGQTNTGELFF
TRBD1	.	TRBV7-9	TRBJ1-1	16	TGTGCCAGCAGCTTATTGGGCAGGGGGTTTGACACTGAAGCTTTCTTT	CASSLLGRGFDTEAFF
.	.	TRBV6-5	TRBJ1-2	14	TGTGCCAGCAGTCCCCGGGACACCGACTATGGCTACACCTTC	CASSPRDTDYGYTF
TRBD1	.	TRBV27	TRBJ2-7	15	TGTGCCAGCAGCCTCACGGGACAGGCCTACTACGAGCAGTACTTC	CASSLTGQAYYEQYF
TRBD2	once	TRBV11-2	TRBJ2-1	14	TGTGCCAGCAGCCCTCGACTAGCCGACAATGAGCAGTTCTTC	CASSPRLADNEQFF
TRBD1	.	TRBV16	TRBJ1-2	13	TGTGCCAGCAGCCGAACAGGGGGCTATGGCTACACCTTC	CASSRTGGYGYTF
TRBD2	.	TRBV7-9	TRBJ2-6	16	TGTGCCAGCAGATCACAGCGGGAGGGTGGGGCCAACGTCCTGACTTTC	CASRSQREGGANVLTF
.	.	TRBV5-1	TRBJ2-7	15	TGCGCCAGCAGCTTGGATGACAGAGTCCTTCACGAGCAGTACTTC	CASSLDDRVLHEQYF
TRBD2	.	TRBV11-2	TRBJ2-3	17	TGTGCCAGCACCTTCTGGCTAGCGGGAGGACCTGCAGATACGCAGTATTTT	CASTFWLAGGPADTQYF
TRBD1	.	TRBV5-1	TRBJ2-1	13	TGCGCCAGCACCACCACAGGGGCCGATGAGCAGTTCTTC	CASTTTGADEQFF
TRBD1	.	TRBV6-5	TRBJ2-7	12	TGTGCCAGCAGCGCGGACAGGATAGTATACTACTTC	CASSADRIVYYF
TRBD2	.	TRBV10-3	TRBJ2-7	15	TGTGCCATCAGCCAGCAGCGGGAGTATCGTAACGAGCAGTACTTC	CAISQQREYRNEQYF
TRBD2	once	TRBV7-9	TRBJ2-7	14	TGTGCCAGCAGTTCTAGCGGGAGTACCAACGAGCAGTACTTC	CASSSSGSTNEQYF
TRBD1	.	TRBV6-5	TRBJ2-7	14	TGTGCCAGCAGAAAGGACAGGACCCCCTACGAGCAGTACTTC	CASRKDRTPYEQYF
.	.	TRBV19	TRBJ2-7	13	TGTGCCAGTTCAGCGTACCTCGCCTACGAGCAGTACTTC	CASSAYLAYEQYF
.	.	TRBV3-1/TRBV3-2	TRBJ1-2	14	TGTGCCAGCAGCCAAGATGCGGGGGCGGATGGCTACACCTTC	CASSQDAGADGYTF
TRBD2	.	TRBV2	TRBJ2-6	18	TGTGCCAGCAGTGTGGGGGCGACTAGCGGGACTGGGGCCAACGTCCTGACTTTC	CASSVGATSGTGANVLTF
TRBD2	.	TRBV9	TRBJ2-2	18	TGTGCCAGCAGCGTAGGTATACTAGCGGGAGTCGGGCCCGGGGAGCTGTTTTTT	CASSVGILAGVGPGELFF
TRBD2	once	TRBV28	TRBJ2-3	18	TGTGCCAGCAGTTCACGATCCGGGACTAGCGGGAGGTCAGATACGCAGTATTTT	CASSSRSGTSGRSDTQYF
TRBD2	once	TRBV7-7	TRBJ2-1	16	TGTGCCAGCAGCTTAGCCGGGACTAGCGGGAGAAATGAGCAGTTCTTC	CASSLAGTSGRNEQFF
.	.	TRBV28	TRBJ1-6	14	TGTGCCAGCAGTTTTCGCCAGTATAATTCACCCCTCCACTTT	CASSFRQYNSPLHF
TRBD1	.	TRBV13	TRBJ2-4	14	TGTGCCAGCAGCACAGGGGACAAAGTAAACATTCAGTACTTC	CASSTGDKVNIQYF
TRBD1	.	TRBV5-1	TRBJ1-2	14	TGCGCCAGCAGCTCCTCTTATCGACAGGGAGGCTACACCTTC	CASSSSYRQGGYTF
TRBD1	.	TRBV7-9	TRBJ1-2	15	TGTGCCAGCAGCTTGCTGGGACAGGCGAACTATGGCTACACCTTC	CASSLLGQANYGYTF
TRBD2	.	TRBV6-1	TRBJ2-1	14	TGTGCCAGCAGTGAAGCGGGAGGGCCATTTGAGCAGTTCTTC	CASSEAGGPFEQFF
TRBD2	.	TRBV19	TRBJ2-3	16	TGTGCCAGTAGTGCCCGGACTAGCGGGAGTTTCGATACGCAGTATTTT	CASSARTSGSFDTQYF
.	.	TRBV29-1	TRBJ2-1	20	TGCAGCGTTGAAAAGGGGCGACAGTCTCCGCGCCGAGACTCCTACAATGAGCAGTTCTTC	CSVEKGRQSPRRDSYNEQFF
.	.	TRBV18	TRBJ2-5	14	TGTGCCAGCTCCCTAACTAGAGTGGAAGAGACCCAGTACTTC	CASSLTRVEETQYF
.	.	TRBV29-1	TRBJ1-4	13	TGCAGCGCCCGGACAGTTAAAAATGAAAAACTGTTTTTT	CSARTVKNEKLFF
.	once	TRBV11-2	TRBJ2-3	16	TGTGCCAGCAGCCTAAGCATCACTAGGGGCACAGATACGCAGTATTTT	CASSLSITRGTDTQYF
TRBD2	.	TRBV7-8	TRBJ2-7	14	TGTGCCAGCAGCCGGACTAGCGGGAGTGGGGAGCAGTACTTC	CASSRTSGSGEQYF
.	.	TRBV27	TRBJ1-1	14	TGTGCCAGCAGTTCCCGGGATACGAACACTGAAGCTTTCTTT	CASSSRDTNTEAFF
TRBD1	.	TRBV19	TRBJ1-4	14	TGTGCCAGTAGTATCCGGACAGGGTATGAAAAACTGTTTTTT	CASSIRTGYEKLFF
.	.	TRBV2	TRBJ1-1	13	TGTGCCAGCATCGGAGGACTGAACACTGAAGCTTTCTTT	CASIGGLNTEAFF
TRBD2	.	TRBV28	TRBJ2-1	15	TGTGCCAGCAGCCGTAGCGGGAGCTCCTACAATGAGCAGTTCTTC	CASSRSGSSYNEQFF
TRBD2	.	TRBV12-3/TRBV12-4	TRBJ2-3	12	TGTGCCAGCAGAGCTTCCGGGACTATGCAGTATTTT	CASRASGTMQYF
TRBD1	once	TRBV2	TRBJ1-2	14	TGTGCCAGCAGAGGGGACAGCTCCGTCTATGGCTACACCTTC	CASRGDSSVYGYTF
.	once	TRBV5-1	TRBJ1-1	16	TGCGCCAGCAGCTTGGCGGACGGACCTGGGAGGACTGAAGCTTTCTTT	CASSLADGPGRTEAFF
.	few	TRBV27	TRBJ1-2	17	TGTGCCAGCAGTTTATCTTCGTCGTCAGGGTCTAACTATGGCTACACCTTC	CASSLSSSSGSNYGYTF
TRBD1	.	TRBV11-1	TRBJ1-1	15	TGTGCCAGCAGCGGAAGGACAGGGGCGAGCACTGAAGCTTTCTTT	CASSGRTGASTEAFF